One and the same sample provided the 28 T cell receptor beta chains below, sequenced in a study of response to subunit inactivated influenza vaccine. One entry per CDR3 protein, called by TCRdb with MiXCR from the RT-PCR reads. The sample has about 580,000 distinct CDR3 sequences, about 15% seen once. Here the sequenced sample was PBMCs from blood, taken roughly 13 days after vaccination. The receptors stem from a man in his fifties who received an inactivated influenza vaccine.

Only a few counts were recorded for this clonotype. The rearrangement links TRBV27 to TRBJ2-7; TRBD2 matches at 10 bases. The junction had 3 bases not matched to a gene; V was cut back by 4 bases and J by 0 bases. The CDR3 runs 15 residues. From germline, CDR1 is MNHEY and CDR2 SMNVEV (reference sequence). DNA for the CDR3: TGTGCCAGCAGTTCCTCTAGCGGGGGCTCCTACGAGCAGTACTTC. Translating gives CASSSSSGGSYEQYF.

A few counts support this clonotype. CDR3 protein: CASRPFQGRTDTQYF. The CDR3 bases are TGTGCCAGCAGGCCCTTCCAAGGCCGCACAGATACGCAGTATTTT. The chain couples TRBV6-1 to TRBJ2-3; D is undetermined. The CDR3 covers 15 residues. CDR1 is MNHNS and CDR2 is SASEGT in the germline V gene. V gave up 6 bases and J gave up 1 base, with 14 bases separating them.

The chain couples TRBV2 to TRBJ1-5, with D unresolved. This CDR3 spans 15 amino acids. The germline gives CDR1 SNHLY, CDR2 FYNNEI. Trimming stripped 3 bases from V and 4 bases from J, with 13 bases between. CDR3 amino acids: CASSDAAASNQPQHF. CDR3 in DNA: TGTGCCAGCAGTGACGCCGCGGCCTCAAATCAGCCCCAGCATTTT.

The chain links TRBV15 to TRBJ1-1, with 7 bases that match TRBD1. The V gene end was trimmed by 2 bases and the J gene end by 1 base; junction bases not matched to a gene: 4. The CDR3 is 15 amino acids. Per germline, CDR1 LNHNV and CDR2 YYDKDF (reference sequence). The CDR3 DNA sequence: TGTGCCACCAGCAGATACGGGACAGCGAACACTGAAGCTTTCTTT. Its protein is CATSRYGTANTEAFF.

This clonotype was seen a single time. The chain joins TRBV11-3 to TRBJ2-1; D is unclear. Trimming cost V 0 bases and J 10 bases, with 10 bases left between them. The CDR3 covers 13 residues. Germline V CDR1 and CDR2: SGHNT, YENEEA. As DNA, the CDR3 is TGTGCCAGCAGCTTAGATCCAGTGAGAGAGCAGTTCTTC. Translation: CASSLDPVREQFF.

Written as DNA, the CDR3 is TGTGCCAGCAGCTTGAACCGGGACAGTTACTACGAGCAGTACTTC. The encoded protein is CASSLNRDSYYEQYF. The gene calls are TRBV13 and TRBJ2-7; 7 positions agree with TRBD1. After removal of 3 bases from V and 3 bases from J, the junction contained 8 bases not matched to a gene. This CDR3 contains 15 residues. CDR1 PRHDT and CDR2 FYEKMQ come from the germline V gene (reference sequence). Complete variable domain (other parts from reference TRBV13 and TRBJ2-7): AAGVIQSPRHLIKEKRETATLKCYPIPRHDTVYWYQQGPGQDPQFLISFYEKMQSDKGSIPDRFSAQQFSDYHSELNMSSLELGDSALYFCASSLNRDSYYEQYFGPGTRLTVT.

This chain links TRBV5-1 with TRBJ2-1, with 12 positions matching TRBD2. This CDR3 has 14 amino acids. Germline V gene sequence: CDR1 SGHRS, CDR2 YFSETQ. J lost 9 bases, V lost 9 bases, and 10 bases had no gene match. CDR3 sequence: CATATSGGRLEQFF. CDR3 bases: TGCGCCACCGCGACTAGCGGGGGAAGGCTTGAGCAGTTCTTC. The variable domain in full, completed from reference TRBV5-1 and TRBJ2-1, reads KAGVTQTPRYLIKTRGQQVTLSCSPISGHRSVSWYQQTPGQGLQFLFEYFSETQRNKGNFPGRFSGRQFSNSRSEMNVSTLELGDSALYLCATATSGGRLEQFFGPGTRLTVL.

This clonotype occurred a few times. This chain links TRBV7-2 with TRBJ1-6; D gene ambiguous. The CDR3 is made up of 13 amino acids. The germline V gene has CDR1 SGHTA and CDR2 FQGNSA. Trimming removed 5 bases from V and 7 bases from J, with 9 bases in between. CDR3 bases: TGTGCCAGCAGCCAGTACCAAAATTCACCCCTCCACTTT. Residues: CASSQYQNSPLHF.

This clonotype was seen a few times. CDR3 sequence: CASSTRGNQPQHF. The CDR3, as DNA: TGTGCCAGCAGCACCCGGGGCAATCAGCCCCAGCATTTT. The rearrangement joins TRBV7-2 to TRBJ1-5; D gene unclear. Germline assignment: CDR1 SGHTA and CDR2 FQGNSA. This CDR3 spans 13 amino acids. The germline V and J ends were trimmed by 5 bases and 2 bases, with 7 bases remaining between them.

The V call is TRBV18, the J call TRBJ2-6; D may be TRBD1 (6 bases). The ends were cut back, 2 bases at V and 2 bases at J, with 16 bases in the middle. CDR1 KGHSH and CDR2 LQKENI come from the germline V gene. The CDR3 has 18 residues. This CDR3 is CASSPGPSQGAGANVLTF. The CDR3 DNA is TGTGCCAGCTCACCAGGACCCTCACAGGGCGCTGGGGCCAACGTCCTGACTTTC.

This clonotype was observed a handful of times. The rearrangement joins TRBV6-1 to TRBJ2-4, with a tentative D call TRBD2 (6 bases). This CDR3 comprises 16 residues. Germline CDR1 is MNHNS and CDR2 is SASEGT. The ends were cut back, 5 bases at V and 3 bases at J, with 17 bases in the middle. The CDR3 loop is CASSPVPGTGKNIQYF. For the CDR3, the DNA is TGTGCCAGCAGTCCCGTCCCCGGGACTGGCAAAAACATTCAGTACTTC.

This clonotype was counted at least ten times. The J gene is TRBJ2-1, the V gene TRBV12-3 or TRBV12-4, with 8 nucleotides matching TRBD2. Unmatched junction bases numbered 1, after V lost 3 bases and J lost 0 bases. This CDR3 comprises 15 residues. The CDR3 sequence is CASSLGTSSYNEQFF. The CDR3 DNA reads TGTGCCAGCAGTTTGGGGACTAGCTCCTACAATGAGCAGTTCTTC.

This clonotype has just a few counts. The chain couples TRBV21-1 to TRBJ2-1; the table's D gene call, TRBD2, was not cross checked with the DNA. TRBV21-1 is annotated as a pseudogene. CDR3 length: 16 residues. The chain's CDR3 is CASSTTGTSGRDEQFF. The CDR3 DNA follows: TGTGCCAGCAGCACCACTGGGACTAGCGGGAGGGATGAGCAGTTCTTC.

The chain carries TRBV7-6 and TRBJ2-3; TRBD2 aligns across 11 bases. CDR3 length: 16 residues. Germline V gives CDR1 SGHVS, CDR2 FNYEAQ. The V gene end was trimmed by 5 bases and the J gene end by 5 bases; junction bases not matched to a gene: 9. CDR3 residues: CASSPAGLAEGDTQYF. The CDR3 DNA reads TGTGCCAGCAGCCCGGCGGGACTAGCGGAGGGAGATACGCAGTATTTT.

The CDR3 here is CSARRALEPLHF. The CDR3 DNA is TGCAGTGCCCGCAGGGCCTTGGAACCCCTCCACTTT. V and J are TRBV20-1 and TRBJ1-6, with D possibly TRBD1 on 5 matching bases. This CDR3 has 12 amino acids. The germline CDR1 and CDR2 sequences are DFQATT and SNEGSKA (reference sequence). Trimming stripped 6 bases from V and 12 bases from J, with 15 bases between.

This rearrangement joins TRBV6-1 to TRBJ2-5, with 7 bases that match TRBD1. CDR1 MNHNS and CDR2 SASEGT come from the germline V gene. The CDR3 is made up of 13 amino acids. With V trimmed by 3 bases and J by 4 bases, 2 bases remained unmatched. The CDR3 region is CASSETGLETQYF. The CDR3, as DNA: TGTGCCAGCAGTGAGACAGGGTTAGAGACCCAGTACTTC.

This clonotype was counted between two and nine times. The chain employs TRBV28 and TRBJ2-2; maybe TRBD1 (5 bases). V was shortened by 5 bases and J by 7 bases, with 11 bases between the two germline ends. CDR3 length equals 13 residues. From germline, CDR1 is MDHEN and CDR2 SYDVKM. The CDR3 reads CASSALRGGELFF. The CDR3 DNA reads as TGTGCCAGCAGTGCCCTTAGGGGCGGGGAGCTGTTTTTT.

The chain employs TRBV10-2 and TRBJ2-1; 9 bases map to TRBD2. The CDR3 length is 16 residues. Germline V gives CDR1 WSHSY, CDR2 SAAADI. The trim removed 3 bases at V and 9 bases at J, leaving 12 bases unmatched. The CDR3 protein is CASSDKRAGGGSEQFF. The CDR3 DNA reads as TGCGCCAGCAGTGACAAAAGGGCGGGAGGGGGTAGTGAGCAGTTCTTC.

This clonotype was seen only once. The rearrangement links TRBV9 to TRBJ2-2; D perhaps matches TRBD1 (6 bases). CDR3 length equals 15 residues. Germline-derived CDR1 and CDR2 are SGDLS and YYNGEE. V lost 3 bases, J lost 4 bases, and 13 bases lay in between. DNA for the CDR3: TGTGCCAGCAGCGCATTACAGGGTGCCACCGGGGAGCTGTTTTTT. This translates into CASSALQGATGELFF.

The gene calls are TRBV5-5 and TRBJ1-1; possible D gene TRBD1, 5 bases. There are 14 residues in the CDR3. The V and J ends lost 4 bases and 3 bases respectively, with 13 bases between them. Germline CDR1 is SGHKS and CDR2 is YYEKEE (reference sequence). The CDR3 DNA is TGTGCCAGCAGCGTCCAGGGAGGGGACACTGAAGCTTTCTTT. It encodes CASSVQGGDTEAFF.

V usage is TRBV7-2 and J usage is TRBJ2-7, with 9 bases fitting TRBD2. CDR1 and CDR2 from the germline V gene are SGHTA and FQGNSA. The CDR3 contains 14 residues. The V and J ends lost 5 bases and 0 bases, in that order; junction bases with no gene match: 2. The CDR3 loop reads CASSQAGGSYEQYF. CDR3 DNA sequence: TGTGCCAGCAGCCAAGCGGGGGGCTCCTACGAGCAGTACTTC.

This clonotype appeared a few times. The CDR3 sequence is CASSPQKARPPFF. In nucleotides, the CDR3 is TGTGCCAGCTCACCCCAGAAGGCTAGGCCTCCGTTCTTC. This rearrangement joins TRBV18 to TRBJ2-1; unclear D gene. This CDR3 spans 13 amino acids. The V end was cut by 3 bases, the J end by 15 bases, with 18 bases between. Germline CDR1 and CDR2: KGHSH and LQKENI. Full variable domain (remainder filled in from reference TRBV18 and TRBJ2-1): NAGVMQNPRHLVRRRGQEARLRCSPMKGHSHVYWYRQLPEEGLKFMVYLQKENIIDESGMPKERFSAEFPKEGPSILRIQQVVRGDSAAYFCASSPQKARPPFFGPGTRLTVL.

The chain uses TRBV6-5 and TRBJ1-2, with 8 bases matching TRBD1. V shed 2 bases and J 5 bases; nucleotides not matched to a gene: 7. This CDR3 has 15 amino acids. Per the germline V gene, CDR1 is MNHEY and CDR2 is SVGAGI. The CDR3 protein is CASSYGQGLAYGYTF. For the CDR3, the DNA is TGTGCCAGCAGTTACGGACAGGGTTTAGCATATGGCTACACCTTC.

The chain recombines TRBV4-1 with TRBJ2-1; the match to TRBD1 covers 10 bases. CDR1 and CDR2 from the germline V gene are MGHRA and YSYEKL. V was pared by 3 bases and J by 8 bases, with 10 bases of the junction left unmatched. This CDR3 has 16 amino acids. The CDR3 loop is CASSHQGDRGWDEQFF. CDR3 coding DNA: TGCGCCAGCAGCCACCAAGGGGACAGGGGATGGGATGAGCAGTTCTTC.

Only a few counts were recorded for this clonotype. The chain carries TRBV2 and TRBJ2-7; D remains unclear. CDR1 is SNHLY, CDR2 FYNNEI, per germline. The CDR3 is 12 amino acids. The V gene lost 5 bases and the J gene lost 7 bases, with 12 bases spanning the gap. The CDR3 region has the DNA TGTGCCAGCAGTCCGAGGTGGGGAGAGCAGTACTTC. It yields the protein CASSPRWGEQYF.

The table lists this clonotype with a few counts. The rearrangement uses TRBV19 and TRBJ2-1; 13 bases match TRBD2. CDR3 length: 18 residues. The V gene end was trimmed by 4 bases and the J gene end by 0 bases; junction bases not matched to a gene: 6. Germline CDR1 LNHDA, CDR2 SQIVND (reference sequence). The CDR3 reads CASSTVGLAGTSYNEQFF. The DNA of the CDR3 is TGTGCCAGTAGTACGGTGGGACTAGCGGGAACCTCCTACAATGAGCAGTTCTTC. The whole variable domain, filled in from reference TRBV19 and TRBJ2-1, reads DGGITQSPKYLFRKEGQNVTLSCEQNLNHDAMYWYRQDPGQGLRLIYYSQIVNDFQKGDIAEGYSVSREKKESFPLTVTSAQKNPTAFYLCASSTVGLAGTSYNEQFFGPGTRLTVL.

This clonotype was detected a few times. The chain is built from TRBV28 and TRBJ2-7, with a possible D match to TRBD1 (5 bases). CDR1 MDHEN and CDR2 SYDVKM come from the germline V gene. Deletions cut 9 bases from V and 1 base from J, with 10 bases between. The CDR3 has 12 amino acids. The CDR3 here is CASNRRSYEQYF. CDR3 coding DNA: TGTGCCAGTAACAGGAGATCCTACGAGCAGTACTTC.

This clonotype was counted between two and nine times. V gene TRBV5-1 combines with J gene TRBJ2-3; TRBD2 might be the D (6 bases). CDR1 is SGHRS, CDR2 YFSETQ, per germline. The CDR3 spans 16 residues. With 4 bases removed from V and 4 bases from J, the gap between germline ends came to 19 bases. The CDR3 DNA is TGCGCCAGCAGCGTTAATGGTGCGCGGGGCGCAGATACGCAGTATTTT. It specifies CASSVNGARGADTQYF.